This entry concerns a single T cell receptor (beta chain). The sample is drawn from a study of shared clonotypes between healthy human individuals. The germline gives CDR1 MNHEY, CDR2 SMNVEV (reference sequence). Unmatched junction bases numbered 1, after V lost 4 bases and J lost 6 bases. The CDR3 runs 12 residues. Naive-designated CD8 cells lacked CD45RO, were positively enriched for CCR7, and omitted terminally differentiated effector memory CD45RA+ cells. Method: immunoSEQ multiplex PCR; TCRdb's copy keeps in-frame clones and lacks some. The profile shows some 630,000 clones, approximately 96% of them singletons.

The chain links TRBV27 to TRBJ2-3; TRBD1 matches at 7 bases. This sequence was found in a woman in her twenties or thirties in good health. The sequenced sample consisted of naive CD8+ T cells sorted from blood. CDR3 coding DNA: TGTGCCAGCAGTTACAGGGGCGATACGCAGTATTTT. This translates into CASSYRGDTQYF.